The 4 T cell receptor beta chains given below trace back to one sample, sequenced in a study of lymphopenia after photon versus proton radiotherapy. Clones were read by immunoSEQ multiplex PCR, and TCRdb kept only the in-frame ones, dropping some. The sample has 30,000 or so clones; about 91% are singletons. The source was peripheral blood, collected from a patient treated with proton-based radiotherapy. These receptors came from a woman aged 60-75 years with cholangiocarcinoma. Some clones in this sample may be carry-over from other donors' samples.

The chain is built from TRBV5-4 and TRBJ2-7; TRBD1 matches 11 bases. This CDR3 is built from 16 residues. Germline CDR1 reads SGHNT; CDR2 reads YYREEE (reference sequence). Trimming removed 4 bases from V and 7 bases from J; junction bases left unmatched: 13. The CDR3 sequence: CASSGAVGQGVGEQYF. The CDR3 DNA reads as TGTGCCAGCAGCGGGGCGGTGGGACAGGGGGTCGGGGAGCAGTACTTC.

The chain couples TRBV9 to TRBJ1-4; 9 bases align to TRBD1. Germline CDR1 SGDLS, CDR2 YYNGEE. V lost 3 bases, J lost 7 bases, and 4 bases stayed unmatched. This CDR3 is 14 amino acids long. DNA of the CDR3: TGTGCCAGCAGCGCTTCGACAGGGGGTGAAAAACTGTTTTTT. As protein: CASSASTGGEKLFF. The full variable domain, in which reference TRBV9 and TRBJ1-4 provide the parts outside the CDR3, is DSGVTQTPKHLITATGQRVTLRCSPRSGDLSVYWYQQSLDQGLQFLIQYYNGEERAKGNILERFSAQQFPDLHSELNLSSLELGDSALYFCASSASTGGEKLFFGSGTQLSVL.

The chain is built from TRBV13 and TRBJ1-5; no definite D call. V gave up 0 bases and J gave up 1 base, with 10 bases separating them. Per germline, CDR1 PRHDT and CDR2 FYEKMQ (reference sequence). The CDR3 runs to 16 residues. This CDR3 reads CASSLGPGLSNQPQHF. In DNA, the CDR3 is TGTGCCAGCAGCTTAGGTCCAGGCCTAAGCAATCAGCCCCAGCATTTT.

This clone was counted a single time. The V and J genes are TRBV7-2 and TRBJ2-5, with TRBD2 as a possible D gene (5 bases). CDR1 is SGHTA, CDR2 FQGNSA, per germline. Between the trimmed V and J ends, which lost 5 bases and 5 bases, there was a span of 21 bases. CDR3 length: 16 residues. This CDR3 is CASSPARWRALETQYF. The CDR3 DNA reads TGTGCCAGCAGCCCCGCCCGTTGGCGGGCCCTTGAGACCCAGTACTTC.